Listed below are T cell receptor beta chains from one sample, sequenced in a study of spatial heterogeneity in lung cancer. TCRdb re-called the 5' RACE reads with MiXCR, one entry per CDR3 protein. In the table there are around 87,000 distinct CDR3 sequences, about an eighth of which are singletons. Sample: PBMCs, taken at surgery. These receptors all come from a male donor with early-stage non-small cell lung cancer. The CDR3 runs from the conserved cysteine through the conserved F or W. D genes are given only for firm matches. The size of a clone is reported for some rows only, either as once, few or many, or as a class for expanded clones.

abundance	v_gene	d_gene	j_gene	CDR3nt	CDR3aa
.	TRBV6-2/TRBV6-3	.	TRBJ2-1	TGTGCCAGCAAAATTATAAGGGACGGGAATGAGCAGTTCTTC	CASKIIRDGNEQFF
few	TRBV7-2	.	TRBJ2-1	TGTGCCAGCAACAGGGACGGGACGCCCAATGAGCAGTTCTTC	CASNRDGTPNEQFF
.	TRBV20-1	TRBD2	TRBJ2-5	TGCAGTGCTAGAGATCTAGCGGGAGCCGGTGAGACCCAGTACTTC	CSARDLAGAGETQYF
few	TRBV23-1	TRBD1	TRBJ2-5	TGCGCCAGCAGTCAATCGCGTCGGGGACAGGGAGGAGAGACCCAGTACTTC	CASSQSRRGQGGETQYF
few	TRBV24-1	TRBD2	TRBJ2-3	TGTGCCACCAGTGATTTGGGGACTAGCGGAACAGATACGCAGTATTTT	CATSDLGTSGTDTQYF
.	TRBV6-1	.	TRBJ1-3	TGTGCCAGCAGTGGGCAAACCAGCTCTGGAAACACCATATATTTT	CASSGQTSSGNTIYF
.	TRBV4-1	.	TRBJ1-5	TGCGCCAGCAGCCAAGATACAGATCAGCCCCAGCATTTT	CASSQDTDQPQHF
few	TRBV5-1	TRBD2	TRBJ2-1	TGCGCCAGCAGGAGAGGCGGGAGCTCCTACAATGAGCAGTTCTTC	CASRRGGSSYNEQFF
few	TRBV28	TRBD1	TRBJ2-2	TGTGCCAGCAGTTTGCAAGCTGGGGCAGGGGGCACCGGGGAGCTGTTTTTT	CASSLQAGAGGTGELFF
few	TRBV29-1	TRBD1	TRBJ2-5	TGCAGCGTAGACTTTTGGACAGGGGACGCCGAGACCCAGTACTTC	CSVDFWTGDAETQYF
once	TRBV5-1	.	TRBJ2-2	TGCGCCAGCAGCCCCAATTCGAACACCGGGGAGCTGTTTTTT	CASSPNSNTGELFF
few	TRBV20-1	TRBD1	TRBJ1-4	TGCAGTGCTAGGGACAGGGTTAACAATGAAAAACTGTTTTTT	CSARDRVNNEKLFF
many	TRBV20-1	TRBD2	TRBJ2-7	TGCAGTGCTCCGATGGGCGGGAGGGCCTACGAGCAGTACTTC	CSAPMGGRAYEQYF
.	TRBV24-1	TRBD1	TRBJ2-2	TGTGCCACCAGTGATCCCGGGACAGCATCCACCGGGGAGCTGTTTTTT	CATSDPGTASTGELFF
.	TRBV10-3	TRBD2	TRBJ2-1	TGTGCCATCAGACTAGCGGGGGGGCCCAATGAGCAGTTCTTC	CAIRLAGGPNEQFF
.	TRBV7-2	.	TRBJ1-5	TGTGCCAGCAGCTTAGCCCCAGGGGGCAATCAGCCCCAGCATTTT	CASSLAPGGNQPQHF
few	TRBV7-4	.	TRBJ2-2	TGTGCCAGCAGCTTAGCTAGCGGTTTCACCGGGGAGCTGTTTTTT	CASSLASGFTGELFF
many	TRBV5-6	.	TRBJ1-6	TGTGCCAGCAGCCTGGTCCGGGGCAATTCACCCCTCCACTTT	CASSLVRGNSPLHF
few	TRBV7-2	.	TRBJ1-6	TGTGCCAGCAGCCCGACCGGTTGGGGCAATTCACCCCTCCACTTT	CASSPTGWGNSPLHF
many	TRBV6-2/TRBV6-3	.	TRBJ1-5	TGTGCCAGCAGTTACTCTGGAGGACGTGGGAATCAGCCCCAGCATTTT	CASSYSGGRGNQPQHF
.	TRBV6-2/TRBV6-3	.	TRBJ1-6	TGTGCCAGCAGTTCCAGAGATAATTCACCCCTCCACTTT	CASSSRDNSPLHF
.	TRBV30	TRBD1	TRBJ2-5	TGTGCCTGGAATGCAGGGGGCTGGGAGACCCAGTACTTC	CAWNAGGWETQYF